This TCR beta chain was found in a study of spatial heterogeneity in lung cancer. Findings and limits, study-wide: Counts of expanded intratumoral alpha and beta TCRs tracked tumor mutation counts.

This clonotype showed up many times. The antigen remains undetermined. TCRdb re-derived calls from the 5' RACE reads in MiXCR, one entry per CDR3 protein. The sample carries some 23,000 distinct CDR3 sequences, over 7.5% recorded once. Documented time point: sample taken at primary tumor resection. The CDR3 is 16 residues long. Trimming took 5 bases from V and 5 from J; bases not matched to a gene: 10. Germline-derived CDR1 and CDR2 are SGHVS and FQNEAQ. The chain recombines TRBV7-8 with TRBJ2-1, with 9 bases identical to TRBD2. Here the sequenced sample was lung tumor tissue, taken at surgery. The receptor was derived from a male donor with early-stage non-small cell lung cancer. This CDR3 reads CASSTPLAGADNEQFF. In DNA, the CDR3 is TGTGCCAGCAGCACCCCACTAGCGGGCGCTGACAATGAGCAGTTCTTC.